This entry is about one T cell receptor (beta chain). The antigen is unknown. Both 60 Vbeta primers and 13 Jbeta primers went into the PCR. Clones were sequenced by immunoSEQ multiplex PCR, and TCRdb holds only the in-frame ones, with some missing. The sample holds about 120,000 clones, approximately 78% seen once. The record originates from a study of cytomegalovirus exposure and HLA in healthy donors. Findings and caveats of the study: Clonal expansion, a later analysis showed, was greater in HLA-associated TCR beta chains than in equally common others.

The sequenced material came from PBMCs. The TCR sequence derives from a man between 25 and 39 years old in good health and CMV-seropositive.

CDR3 DNA: TGTGCCAGCAGCCTGGGGACCGGGAGGAACATTCAGTACTTC. Translation gives CASSLGTGRNIQYF. V and J are TRBV14 and TRBJ2-4; 7 bases line up with TRBD2. The germline V gene has CDR1 SGHDN and CDR2 FVKESK. This CDR3 spans 14 amino acids. V shed 4 bases and J 7 bases; nucleotides not matched to a gene: 7.